Listed below are T cell receptor beta chains from one sample, sequenced in a study of glioma-infiltrating T cells after dendritic cell vaccination. TCRdb keeps only in-frame clones here, not all; method: immunoSEQ multiplex PCR. The sample lists about 82,000 clones; roughly 89% were seen once. Sequenced material: blood, taken before dendritic cell vaccination. The receptors stem from a human donor with glioblastoma. CDR3s leave out the opening cysteine and the closing phenylalanine or tryptophan.

V: TRBV6-1; CDR3: ASHSRTGDTEAF
V: TRBV6-1; CDR3: ASSGQGSNQPQH
V: TRBV29-1; CDR3: SVGQGVDYGYT
V: TRBV30; CDR3: AWSPLSSNEKLF
V: TRBV19; CDR3: ASSLIGADKPEKLF
V: TRBV11-2; CDR3: ASSLASLAGFREQY
V: TRBV5-1; CDR3: ASSQGRDWY
V: TRBV10-3; CDR3: AISPEGLASTDTQY
V: TRBV7-8; CDR3: ASSWGLPQETQY
V: TRBV7-7; CDR3: ASSPTSVRGRQF
V: TRBV5-1; CDR3: ASSSLLGSPGELF
V: TRBV19; CDR3: APGPVSNQPQH
V: TRBV5-4; CDR3: ASSLRQGGHYEQY
V: TRBV10-3; CDR3: AISERTGTEGEQY
V: TRBV29-1; CDR3: SVGVGQEAEGYT
V: TRBV7-6; CDR3: ASSSLLAGLTGELF
V: TRBV11-2; CDR3: ASSLEGDGYT
V: TRBV7-9; CDR3: ASTSGGGYNEQF
V: TRBV4-2; CDR3: ASSQEISSGTALKTQY
V: TRBV6-5; CDR3: ASSPPAGGNGYT
V: TRBV7-9; CDR3: ASSSPMSRGEQY
V: TRBV5-4; CDR3: ASSSEGSRNTEAF
V: TRBV4-1; CDR3: ASSQGTGTGRVSEQF
V: TRBV9; CDR3: ASSSHRGVAGGRSGELF
V: TRBV6-1; CDR3: ASTEPYEQY
V: TRBV6-1; CDR3: ASMAGGWNYGYT
V: TRBV2; CDR3: ASSVQGEQF
V: TRBV5-1; CDR3: ASSFTGTGFEETQY
V: TRBV7-3; CDR3: ASSSRQVGFLYEQY
V: TRBV28; CDR3: ASSSPSNTEAF
V: TRBV7-9; CDR3: ASSYSGTGYETQY
V: TRBV27; CDR3: ASSPYGDRGSYEQY
V: TRBV6-1; CDR3: ASLGQGGGYT
V: TRBV4-2; CDR3: ASSQVLGVSSGTNEKLF
V: TRBV4-1; CDR3: ASSQVRGRHSNQPQH
V: TRBV18; CDR3: ASSPEDSTNEKLF
V: TRBV4-2; CDR3: ASSQARDRGREQY
V: TRBV12-5; CDR3: ASGLVGLSSGRVNTGELF
V: TRBV19; CDR3: ASSIAGLGFMGNQPQH
V: TRBV10-3; CDR3: AISEWGLAGGVYNEQF
V: TRBV15; CDR3: ATSLGSGGFNEQF
V: TRBV7-9; CDR3: ASSSGAGELF
V: TRBV5-1; CDR3: ATTEGGADTQY
V: TRBV6-4; CDR3: ASSLSGDEKLF